Below, 17 T cell receptor beta chains from the same sample are listed, as sequenced in a study of blood T cell repertoires in COVID-19. Method: immunoSEQ multiplex PCR; TCRdb's copy keeps in-frame clones and lacks some. The repertoire holds some 150,000 clones, approximately 86% seen once, with 0.63% in the top ten. Sequences were obtained from peripheral blood. These receptors were collected from a man aged 55 to 70 with COVID-19, enrolled during active disease.

This rearrangement joins TRBV3-1 (or the pseudogene TRBV3-2) to TRBJ2-2, with D perhaps TRBD1 (5 bases). Germline assignment: CDR1 LGHDT and CDR2 YNNKEL (reference sequence). Deletions cut 1 base from V and 5 bases from J, with 8 bases between. CDR3 length equals 14 residues. CDR3 in DNA: TGTGCCAGCAGCCAAGCAGGGTATACCGGGGAGCTGTTTTTT. This codes for CASSQAGYTGELFF.

J is TRBJ2-3 and V is TRBV28; 7 bases are shared with TRBD1. The CDR3 is made up of 15 amino acids. J was trimmed by 5 bases and V by 3 bases; bases with no gene match: 8. Germline loops: CDR1 MDHEN, CDR2 SYDVKM. CDR3 region: CASSFEQGIRDTQYF. In nucleotides, the CDR3 is TGTGCCAGCAGTTTTGAACAGGGGATCCGAGATACGCAGTATTTT.

This chain links TRBV28 with TRBJ2-5; weak D call: TRBD2 (5 bases). Germline V gene sequence: CDR1 MDHEN, CDR2 SYDVKM. The CDR3 length is 15 residues. V lost 5 bases and J lost 3, with 16 bases in between. The CDR3 region has the DNA TGTGCCAGCAGTACCCCTCTGTTGGGAGAAGAGACCCAGTACTTC. This translates into CASSTPLLGEETQYF.

V and J are TRBV6-2 or TRBV6-3 and TRBJ2-1, with TRBD2 matching over 7 bases. Germline V CDR1 and CDR2: MNHEY, SVGEGT. CDR3 length: 17 residues. J gave up 2 bases and V 1 base, and 8 bases lay outside the gene matches. DNA for the CDR3: TGTGCCAGCAGTTACTTTGGTAGCGGGCTTACCTACAATGAGCAGTTCTTC. Translated, it gives CASSYFGSGLTYNEQFF.

This clone appeared once. This sequence joins TRBV9 and TRBJ2-7; D not resolved. V lost 4 bases and J lost 0, with 23 bases in between. This CDR3 contains 18 residues. Germline V CDR1 and CDR2: SGDLS, YYNGEE. CDR3 sequence reads: CASSTSIAISPPSYEQYF. The CDR3 DNA is TGTGCCAGCAGCACGTCCATAGCCATCTCACCTCCCTCCTACGAGCAGTACTTC.

The chain employs TRBV5-4 and TRBJ2-5; 10 nucleotides align to TRBD1. There are 16 residues in the CDR3. Per germline, CDR1 SGHNT and CDR2 YYREEE (reference sequence). The V segment lost 4 bases and the J segment 4 bases; nucleotides outside the gene matches: 10. In DNA, the CDR3 is TGTGCCAGCAGCGGAGGACAGGGGGTGGTTTTAGAGACCCAGTACTTC. This translates into CASSGGQGVVLETQYF.

The chain has TRBV5-5 and TRBJ1-1, with D perhaps matching TRBD1 (6 bases). The germline V gene encodes CDR1 SGHKS and CDR2 YYEKEE (reference sequence). The CDR3 has 14 amino acids. Trimming cost V 4 bases and J 6 bases, with 16 bases left between them. Here the CDR3 reads CASSLGRQGSEAFF. The DNA for the CDR3 is TGTGCCAGCAGCCTGGGACGCCAGGGGTCTGAAGCTTTCTTT.

The rearrangement uses TRBV7-2 and TRBJ1-4, with D unclear. CDR1 and CDR2 from the germline V gene are SGHTA and FQGNSA. V was cut by 6 bases and J by 0 bases, with 14 bases left in between. The CDR3 consists of 16 residues. CDR3 loop: CASRHSGPATNEKLFF. The CDR3 region has the DNA TGTGCCAGCAGGCACTCCGGTCCGGCAACTAATGAAAAACTGTTTTTT.

This chain uses TRBV4-2 with TRBJ2-3, with 13 bases identical to TRBD2. Germline CDR1 LGHNA, CDR2 YNFKEQ. V was clipped by 3 bases and J by 2 bases; unmatched bases: 5. The CDR3 is 17 amino acids. The CDR3 loop is CASSQTGLAGYTDTQYF. CDR3 DNA sequence: TGTGCCAGCAGCCAGACGGGACTAGCGGGATACACAGATACGCAGTATTTT.

The V and J genes are TRBV6-6 and TRBJ1-2; 8 bases are a match to TRBD1. The germline V gene encodes CDR1 MNHNY and CDR2 SVGAGI (reference sequence). The CDR3 consists of 14 residues. J lost 3 bases, V lost 5 bases, and 5 bases had no gene match. The chain's CDR3 is CASSLDRAYYGYTF. Written as DNA, the CDR3 is TGTGCCAGCAGTCTGGACAGGGCCTACTATGGCTACACCTTC.

This chain links TRBV9 with TRBJ1-2; 7 bases line up with TRBD1. This CDR3 region has 17 residues. The germline V gene encodes CDR1 SGDLS and CDR2 YYNGEE. The junction had 13 bases not matched to a gene; V was cut back by 3 bases and J by 2 bases. The CDR3 protein is CASSGPRGGQLNYGYTF. CDR3 nucleotides: TGTGCCAGCAGCGGCCCCCGGGGGGGACAGCTAAACTATGGCTACACCTTC.

The V call is TRBV28, the J call TRBJ1-2, with TRBD1 identical over 8 bases. In germline, CDR1 is MDHEN, CDR2 SYDVKM. The CDR3 length is 17 residues. Unmatched junction bases numbered 9, after V lost 3 bases and J lost 0 bases. The CDR3 region has the DNA TGTGCCAGCAGTTTGGCAACCGCGGGACAGGCTAACTATGGCTACACCTTC. Amino acids: CASSLATAGQANYGYTF.

The chain is built from TRBV28 and TRBJ1-4; D is possibly TRBD1 (5 bases). The CDR3 spans 12 residues. V dropped 6 bases and J dropped 7 bases, with 9 bases sitting between them. Germline V gene data show CDR1 as MDHEN and CDR2 as SYDVKM. The CDR3 region has the DNA TGTGCCAGCAGGCCCGGGGGTGAAAAACTGTTTTTT. Protein product: CASRPGGEKLFF.

This clone was detected only once. The chain combines TRBV5-8 with TRBJ1-6; possibly TRBD1 for D (6 bases). CDR1 and CDR2 from the germline V gene are SGHTS and YDEGEE. The V gene lost 6 bases and the J gene lost 9 bases, with 13 bases spanning the gap. The CDR3 is 13 residues long. The CDR3 coding sequence is TGTGCCAGCAATTCAGGGGAAGGTTCACCCCTCCACTTT. It encodes CASNSGEGSPLHF. Variable domain in full (rest from reference TRBV5-8 and TRBJ1-6): EAGVTQSPTHLIKTRGQQATLRCSPISGHTSVYWYQQALGLGLQFLLWYDEGEERNRGNFPPRFSGRQFPNYSSELNVNALELEDSALYLCASNSGEGSPLHFGNGTRLTVT.

The chain uses TRBV9 and TRBJ2-7; a possible D gene is TRBD1 (7 bases). V lost 0 bases and J lost 6, with 16 bases in between. In germline, CDR1 is SGDLS, CDR2 YYNGEE. The length of the CDR3 is 15 residues. This CDR3 is CASSVVAGGMGEQYF. The DNA of the CDR3 is TGTGCCAGCAGCGTAGTGGCAGGGGGGATGGGCGAGCAGTACTTC.

The chain is built from TRBV7-2 and TRBJ2-3, with 8 bases matching TRBD1. The CDR3 loop spans 15 amino acids. Germline V CDR1 and CDR2: SGHTA, FQGNSA. Trimming took 6 bases from V and 3 from J; bases not matched to a gene: 8. The CDR3 DNA sequence: TGTGCCAGCAGGATGGACAGGGACAGGACAGATACGCAGTATTTT. Translating gives CASRMDRDRTDTQYF.

The chain couples TRBV18 to TRBJ1-4; D might be TRBD1 (6 bases). Germline assignment: CDR1 KGHSH and CDR2 LQKENI. With 6 bases removed from V and 8 bases from J, the gap between germline ends came to 16 bases. The CDR3 spans 14 residues. CDR3 amino acids: CASSNSRGQEKLFF. In nucleotides, the CDR3 is TGTGCCAGCTCCAATAGCAGGGGACAAGAAAAACTGTTTTTT.